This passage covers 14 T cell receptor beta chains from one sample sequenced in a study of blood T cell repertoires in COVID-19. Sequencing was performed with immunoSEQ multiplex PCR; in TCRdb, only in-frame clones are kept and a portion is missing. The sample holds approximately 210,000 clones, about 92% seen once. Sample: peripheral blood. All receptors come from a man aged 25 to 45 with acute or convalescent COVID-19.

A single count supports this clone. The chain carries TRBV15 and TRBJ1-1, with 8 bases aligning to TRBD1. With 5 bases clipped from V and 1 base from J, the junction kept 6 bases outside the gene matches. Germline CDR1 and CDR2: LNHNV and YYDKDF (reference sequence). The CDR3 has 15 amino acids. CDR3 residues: CATSAAGGGNTEAFF. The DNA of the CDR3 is TGTGCCACCAGCGCCGCAGGGGGCGGGAACACTGAAGCTTTCTTT.

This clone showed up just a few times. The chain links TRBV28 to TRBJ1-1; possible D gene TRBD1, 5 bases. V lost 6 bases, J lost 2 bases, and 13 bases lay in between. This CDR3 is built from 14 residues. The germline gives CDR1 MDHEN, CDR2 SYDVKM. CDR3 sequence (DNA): TGTGCCAGCAGAGTGGGGGGGACTAACACTGAAGCTTTCTTT. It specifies CASRVGGTNTEAFF.

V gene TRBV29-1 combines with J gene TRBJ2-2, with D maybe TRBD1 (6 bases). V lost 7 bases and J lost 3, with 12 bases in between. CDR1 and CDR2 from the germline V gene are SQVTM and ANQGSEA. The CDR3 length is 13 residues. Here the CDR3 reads CSGQGLYTGELFF. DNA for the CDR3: TGCAGCGGCCAGGGGCTATACACCGGGGAGCTGTTTTTT.

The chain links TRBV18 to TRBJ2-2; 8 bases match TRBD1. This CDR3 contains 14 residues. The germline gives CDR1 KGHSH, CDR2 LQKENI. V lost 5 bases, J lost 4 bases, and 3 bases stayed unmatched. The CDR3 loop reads CASSRDRSTGELFF. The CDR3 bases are TGTGCCAGCTCAAGGGACAGGTCCACCGGGGAGCTGTTTTTT.

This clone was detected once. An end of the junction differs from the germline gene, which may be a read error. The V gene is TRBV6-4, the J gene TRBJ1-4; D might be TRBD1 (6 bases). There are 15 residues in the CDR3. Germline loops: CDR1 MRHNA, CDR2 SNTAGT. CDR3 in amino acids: CASSDRDTPNAKLFF. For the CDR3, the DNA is TGTGCCAGCAGTGACCGGGACACACCTAATGCAAAACTGTTTTTT.

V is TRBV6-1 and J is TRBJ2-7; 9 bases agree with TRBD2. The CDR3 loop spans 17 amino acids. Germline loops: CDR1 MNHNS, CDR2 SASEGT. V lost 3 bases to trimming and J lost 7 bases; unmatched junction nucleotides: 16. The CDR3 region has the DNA TGTGCCAGCAGTGAGGGGGTAGCGGGGGAGCTCCCTAGAGAGCAGTACTTC. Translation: CASSEGVAGELPREQYF.

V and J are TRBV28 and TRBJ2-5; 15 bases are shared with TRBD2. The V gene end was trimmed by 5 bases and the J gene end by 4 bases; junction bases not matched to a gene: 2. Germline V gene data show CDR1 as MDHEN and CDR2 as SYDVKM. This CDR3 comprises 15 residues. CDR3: CASSGLAGGGETQYF. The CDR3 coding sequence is TGTGCCAGCAGTGGACTAGCGGGGGGGGGAGAGACCCAGTACTTC.

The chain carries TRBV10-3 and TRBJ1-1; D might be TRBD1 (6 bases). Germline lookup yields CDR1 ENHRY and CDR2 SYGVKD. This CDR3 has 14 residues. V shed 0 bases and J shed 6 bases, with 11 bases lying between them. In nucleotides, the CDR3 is TGTGCCATCAGTGAGTCTACAGGGAGAGCTGAAGCTTTCTTT. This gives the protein CAISESTGRAEAFF.

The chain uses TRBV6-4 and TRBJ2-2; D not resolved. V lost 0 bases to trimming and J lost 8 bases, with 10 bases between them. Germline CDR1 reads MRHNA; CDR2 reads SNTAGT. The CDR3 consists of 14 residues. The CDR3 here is CASSDSRISGELFF. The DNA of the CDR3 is TGTGCCAGCAGTGACTCGAGGATTTCTGGGGAGCTGTTTTTT.

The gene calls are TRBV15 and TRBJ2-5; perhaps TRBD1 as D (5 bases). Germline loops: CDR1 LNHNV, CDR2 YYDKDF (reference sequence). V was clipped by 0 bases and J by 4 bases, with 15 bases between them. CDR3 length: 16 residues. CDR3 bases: TGTGCCACCAGCAGAGATACAGGTCCGGTTGCAGAGACCCAGTACTTC. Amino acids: CATSRDTGPVAETQYF.

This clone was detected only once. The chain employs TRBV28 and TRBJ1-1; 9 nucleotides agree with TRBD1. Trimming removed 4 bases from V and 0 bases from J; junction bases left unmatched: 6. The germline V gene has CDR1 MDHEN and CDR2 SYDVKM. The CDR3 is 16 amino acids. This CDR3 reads CASSSSRDRVNTEAFF. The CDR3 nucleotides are TGTGCCAGCAGTTCCAGCCGGGACAGGGTGAACACTGAAGCTTTCTTT.

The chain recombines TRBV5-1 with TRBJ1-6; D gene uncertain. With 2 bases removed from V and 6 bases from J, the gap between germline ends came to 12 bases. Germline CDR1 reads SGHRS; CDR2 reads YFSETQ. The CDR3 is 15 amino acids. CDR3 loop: CASSFRGEGNSPLHF. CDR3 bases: TGCGCCAGCAGCTTTCGGGGTGAAGGTAATTCACCCCTCCACTTT.

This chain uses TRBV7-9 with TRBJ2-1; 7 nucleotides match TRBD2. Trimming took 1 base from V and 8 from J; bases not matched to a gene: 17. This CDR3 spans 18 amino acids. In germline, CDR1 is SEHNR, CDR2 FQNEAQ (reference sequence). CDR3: CASSLDYLWGRADDEQFF. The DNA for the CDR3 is TGTGCCAGCAGCTTAGATTACTTATGGGGGAGGGCCGACGATGAGCAGTTCTTC.

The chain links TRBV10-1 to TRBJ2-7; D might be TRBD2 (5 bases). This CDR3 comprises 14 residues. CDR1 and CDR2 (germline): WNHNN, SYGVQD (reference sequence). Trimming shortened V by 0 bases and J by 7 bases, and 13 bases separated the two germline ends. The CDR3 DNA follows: TGCGCCAGCAGTGAGTCGAATCTAGCTGGGGAGCAGTACTTC. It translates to CASSESNLAGEQYF.